This T cell receptor beta chain was found in a study of technical replicates of blood from a handful of donors. The V end lost 0 bases, the J end lost 0 bases, and 12 bases lay between the germline ends. This CDR3 has 17 residues. Looked up from germline, CDR1 is SGDLS and CDR2 is YYNGEE. Assay: immunoSEQ multiplex PCR; the TCRdb copy retains only in-frame clones and omits some. Counted here are about 83,000 clones, 92% occurring once; the ten biggest clones make up about 0.27%. This TCR derives from a human donor in good health. The rearrangement uses TRBV9 and TRBJ2-2; a possible D gene is TRBD1 (7 bases). Source material: T cells isolated from PBMCs. The CDR3 sequence is CASSVAGGPSNTGELFF. CDR3 sequence (DNA): TGTGCCAGCAGCGTAGCAGGGGGGCCATCGAACACCGGGGAGCTGTTTTTT.